The rows below give T cell receptor beta chains drawn from one sample of a study of post-analysis software for immune sequencing data. MiXCR, run by TCRdb on the PCR reads, gives a single entry per CDR3 protein. This sample has about 770,000 distinct CDR3 sequences, with 46% found just once. The sequenced sample was blood. Every receptor here comes from a girl under 18 with multiple sclerosis. Each CDR3 is given with its conserved first and last residue. The D gene is left open where the match is weak. Clone size appears in some rows only: once, few, many, or a class for an expanded clone.

v_gene: TRBV7-2; j_gene: TRBJ2-1; len: 14; d_gene: -; abundance: few; CDR3nt: TGTGCCAGCAGCCTAGGGCGGGTCCTCAATGAGCAGTTCTTC; CDR3aa: CASSLGRVLNEQFF
v_gene: TRBV29-1; j_gene: TRBJ2-5; len: 13; d_gene: TRBD1; abundance: -; CDR3nt: TGCAGCGTCAGCACAGGGGATGTAGAGACCCAGTACTTC; CDR3aa: CSVSTGDVETQYF
v_gene: TRBV5-5; j_gene: TRBJ2-3; len: 15; d_gene: -; abundance: -; CDR3nt: TGTGCCAGCGCTGCCTTAGGACCTAGCACAGATACGCAGTATTTT; CDR3aa: CASAALGPSTDTQYF
v_gene: TRBV20-1; j_gene: TRBJ2-3; len: 13; d_gene: TRBD1; abundance: few; CDR3nt: TGCAGTGCCAGGGGGTCGGGCACAGATACGCAGTATTTT; CDR3aa: CSARGSGTDTQYF
v_gene: TRBV29-1; j_gene: TRBJ2-1; len: 12; d_gene: -; abundance: few; CDR3nt: TGCAGCGTTCCGGGACCCCTCAATGAGCAGTTCTTC; CDR3aa: CSVPGPLNEQFF
v_gene: TRBV6-5; j_gene: TRBJ1-2; len: 16; d_gene: -; abundance: few; CDR3nt: TGTGCCAGCAGTTACTCGTCATCCTCAGCTAACTATGGCTACACCTTC; CDR3aa: CASSYSSSSANYGYTF
v_gene: TRBV4-3; j_gene: TRBJ1-2; len: 15; d_gene: TRBD1; abundance: few; CDR3nt: TGCGCCAGCAGCCAAGATTTGGCGGGACAGGGTGGCTACACCTTC; CDR3aa: CASSQDLAGQGGYTF
v_gene: TRBV29-1; j_gene: TRBJ1-2; len: 13; d_gene: -; abundance: few; CDR3nt: TGCAGCGCCGGCAGTGAGGGTTGGTATGGCTACACCTTC; CDR3aa: CSAGSEGWYGYTF
v_gene: TRBV11-3; j_gene: TRBJ2-4; len: 13; d_gene: -; abundance: -; CDR3nt: TGTGCCAGCAGCTTAGAGCAGGGGAACATTCAGTACTTC; CDR3aa: CASSLEQGNIQYF
v_gene: TRBV9; j_gene: TRBJ1-1; len: 14; d_gene: -; abundance: -; CDR3nt: TGTGCCAACAGCGTACACGGGAGGGACACTGAAGCTTTCTTT; CDR3aa: CANSVHGRDTEAFF
v_gene: TRBV2; j_gene: TRBJ2-5; len: 12; d_gene: -; abundance: -; CDR3nt: TGTGCCAGCAGTGATATCGGATTTCCCCAGTACTTC; CDR3aa: CASSDIGFPQYF
v_gene: TRBV27; j_gene: TRBJ2-7; len: 15; d_gene: -; abundance: -; CDR3nt: TGTGCCAGCAGTTTAGGCGGTCCCTCGTGTTACGAGCAGTACTTC; CDR3aa: CASSLGGPSCYEQYF
v_gene: TRBV12-3/TRBV12-4; j_gene: TRBJ2-7; len: 17; d_gene: TRBD2; abundance: few; CDR3nt: TGTGCCAGCAGTTCCAGCCCCGGGACTAGCGGGAGTTACGAGCAGTACTTC; CDR3aa: CASSSSPGTSGSYEQYF
v_gene: TRBV12-3/TRBV12-4; j_gene: TRBJ2-3; len: 12; d_gene: -; abundance: -; CDR3nt: TGTGCCAGCGGGGCAGGACCAGATACGCAGTATTTT; CDR3aa: CASGAGPDTQYF
v_gene: TRBV4-3; j_gene: TRBJ2-3; len: 17; d_gene: -; abundance: few; CDR3nt: TGCGCCAGCAGCCAAGGCCCAGGGTACAATAGGTCAGATACGCAGTATTTT; CDR3aa: CASSQGPGYNRSDTQYF
v_gene: TRBV14; j_gene: TRBJ1-1; len: 17; d_gene: -; abundance: -; CDR3nt: TGTGCCAGCAGCCAAGATCGGGCAGGGAGGTTGGGCACTGAAGCTTTCTTT; CDR3aa: CASSQDRAGRLGTEAFF
v_gene: TRBV4-1; j_gene: TRBJ2-7; len: 15; d_gene: -; abundance: few; CDR3nt: TGCGCCAGCAGCCAAGAGCGGACACGATCCTACGAGCAGTACTTC; CDR3aa: CASSQERTRSYEQYF
v_gene: TRBV29-1; j_gene: TRBJ2-7; len: 12; d_gene: TRBD2; abundance: few; CDR3nt: TGCAGCGTTGCGGGGGGAAGGGACGAGCAGTACTTC; CDR3aa: CSVAGGRDEQYF
v_gene: TRBV4-3; j_gene: TRBJ2-3; len: 16; d_gene: -; abundance: -; CDR3nt: TGCGCCAGCAGCCAAGGGTTAGCGGCATACACAGATACGCAGTATTTT; CDR3aa: CASSQGLAAYTDTQYF
v_gene: TRBV28; j_gene: TRBJ2-7; len: 16; d_gene: TRBD1; abundance: -; CDR3nt: TGTGCCAGCAGTTTATACGGGACAGACTTCTCCTACGAGCAGTACTTC; CDR3aa: CASSLYGTDFSYEQYF
v_gene: TRBV6-5; j_gene: TRBJ2-7; len: 12; d_gene: -; abundance: many; CDR3nt: TGTGCCAGCAAAAAATCCTCCTACGAGCAGTACTTC; CDR3aa: CASKKSSYEQYF
v_gene: TRBV25-1; j_gene: TRBJ2-7; len: 14; d_gene: -; abundance: -; CDR3nt: TGTGCCAGCAGTGAAAGAAGAATAGGGGACGAGCAGTACTTC; CDR3aa: CASSERRIGDEQYF
v_gene: TRBV20-1; j_gene: TRBJ2-3; len: 16; d_gene: TRBD2; abundance: -; CDR3nt: TGCAGTGCTAGAGAGGCATCCGGGAGGTCTAAAGATATGCAGTATTTT; CDR3aa: CSAREASGRSKDMQYF
v_gene: TRBV28; j_gene: TRBJ2-5; len: 14; d_gene: -; abundance: -; CDR3nt: TGTGCCAGCAGCCCTGGGGGGGCACAAGAGACCCAGTACTTC; CDR3aa: CASSPGGAQETQYF
v_gene: TRBV20-1; j_gene: TRBJ2-5; len: 12; d_gene: -; abundance: -; CDR3nt: TGCAGTGCGTCAGACTTGGGAGAGACCCAGTACTTC; CDR3aa: CSASDLGETQYF
v_gene: TRBV13; j_gene: TRBJ1-5; len: 18; d_gene: TRBD1; abundance: -; CDR3nt: TGTGCCAGCAGCTTAGGCCCCGCCAGGGGGATGAGCAATCAGCCCCAGCATTTT; CDR3aa: CASSLGPARGMSNQPQHF
v_gene: TRBV20-1; j_gene: TRBJ1-4; len: 15; d_gene: -; abundance: -; CDR3nt: TGCAGTGCTTGGGGAGGCGGAGCAACTAATGAAAAACTGTTTTTT; CDR3aa: CSAWGGGATNEKLFF
v_gene: TRBV20-1; j_gene: TRBJ2-7; len: 14; d_gene: -; abundance: few; CDR3nt: TGCAGTGCTAGTCTAAGCGCGAATGCCTACGAGCAGTACTTC; CDR3aa: CSASLSANAYEQYF
v_gene: TRBV6-1; j_gene: TRBJ2-1; len: 16; d_gene: TRBD2; abundance: -; CDR3nt: TGTGCCAGCCAAGCCCCCAGCGGGAGGGCCTCCCATGAGCAGTTCTTC; CDR3aa: CASQAPSGRASHEQFF
v_gene: TRBV20-1; j_gene: TRBJ2-7; len: 14; d_gene: TRBD2; abundance: -; CDR3nt: TGCAGTGCCCCCAGCCTAGCGGGGGTCTACGAGCAGTACTTC; CDR3aa: CSAPSLAGVYEQYF
v_gene: TRBV20-1; j_gene: TRBJ2-7; len: 14; d_gene: TRBD2; abundance: few; CDR3nt: TGCAGTGCTAATGGACTAGCGGGAGCTGGCGAGCAGTACTTC; CDR3aa: CSANGLAGAGEQYF
v_gene: TRBV4-3; j_gene: TRBJ2-7; len: 16; d_gene: -; abundance: few; CDR3nt: TGCGCCAGCAGCCAAGATCAGCAACAGGGGAGGAACGAGCAGTACTTC; CDR3aa: CASSQDQQQGRNEQYF
v_gene: TRBV20-1; j_gene: TRBJ2-3; len: 13; d_gene: -; abundance: -; CDR3nt: TGCAGTCCCCTTTCCCTTAACGGAGATACGCAGTATTTT; CDR3aa: CSPLSLNGDTQYF
v_gene: TRBV20-1; j_gene: TRBJ2-7; len: 19; d_gene: -; abundance: -; CDR3nt: TGCAGTGCTAGAAGGCCAGGGGGCCGCGGAGCGGGAGTTGGCTACGAGCAGTACTTC; CDR3aa: CSARRPGGRGAGVGYEQYF
v_gene: TRBV6-2/TRBV6-3; j_gene: TRBJ1-2; len: 15; d_gene: TRBD1; abundance: -; CDR3nt: TGTGCCAGCAGTCCCACTTGGACAGGAGACTATGGCTACACCTTC; CDR3aa: CASSPTWTGDYGYTF
v_gene: TRBV10-3; j_gene: TRBJ2-3; len: 17; d_gene: TRBD2; abundance: -; CDR3nt: TGTGCCATCAGTGAGTCGCGAAGCGGGAGTCCGTCAGATACGCAGTATTTT; CDR3aa: CAISESRSGSPSDTQYF
v_gene: TRBV29-1; j_gene: TRBJ2-7; len: 18; d_gene: TRBD2; abundance: -; CDR3nt: TGCAGCGTTGAACCCGGACTAGCGGGAACACTCCAACACAATGAGCAGTACTTC; CDR3aa: CSVEPGLAGTLQHNEQYF
v_gene: TRBV29-1; j_gene: TRBJ2-1; len: 16; d_gene: TRBD2; abundance: -; CDR3nt: TGCAGCGTCGCCATAAACCCTAGCGGGATGTACAATGAGCAGTTCTTC; CDR3aa: CSVAINPSGMYNEQFF
v_gene: TRBV5-5; j_gene: TRBJ1-2; len: 16; d_gene: -; abundance: -; CDR3nt: TGTGCCAGCAGCCCCGGGACCGGGGCCTCTAACTATGGCTACACCTTC; CDR3aa: CASSPGTGASNYGYTF
v_gene: TRBV15; j_gene: TRBJ1-2; len: 20; d_gene: TRBD1; abundance: -; CDR3nt: TGTGCCACCAGCAGAGATTATGCCGGGACAGGGGGATCATTGAACTATGGCTACACCTTC; CDR3aa: CATSRDYAGTGGSLNYGYTF
v_gene: TRBV29-1; j_gene: TRBJ2-7; len: 13; d_gene: TRBD1; abundance: few; CDR3nt: TGCAGCGTCCGGGACAGGGTAGCCTACGAGCAGTACTTC; CDR3aa: CSVRDRVAYEQYF
v_gene: TRBV5-1; j_gene: TRBJ2-1; len: 17; d_gene: TRBD2; abundance: -; CDR3nt: TGCGCCAGCAGAGAACTAGCGGGATTGAGCTCCTACGATGAGCAGTTCTTC; CDR3aa: CASRELAGLSSYDEQFF
v_gene: TRBV10-2; j_gene: TRBJ1-1; len: 13; d_gene: TRBD1; abundance: -; CDR3nt: TGCGCCAGCAGTGATACAGGGGCGACTGAAGCTTTCTTT; CDR3aa: CASSDTGATEAFF
v_gene: TRBV18; j_gene: TRBJ2-3; len: 14; d_gene: -; abundance: -; CDR3nt: TGTGCCAGCTCAGGGGCAGAGAGCACAGATACGCAGTATTTT; CDR3aa: CASSGAESTDTQYF
v_gene: TRBV2; j_gene: TRBJ2-7; len: 15; d_gene: -; abundance: -; CDR3nt: TGTGCCACCGGATCCTCCCTCGGGGTTACTGACGAGCAGTACTTC; CDR3aa: CATGSSLGVTDEQYF
v_gene: TRBV20-1; j_gene: TRBJ1-2; len: 15; d_gene: -; abundance: once; CDR3nt: TGCAGTGCTAGGAAATACAGTCAGAAGGACTATGGCTACACCTTC; CDR3aa: CSARKYSQKDYGYTF
v_gene: TRBV7-2; j_gene: TRBJ2-7; len: 15; d_gene: -; abundance: once; CDR3nt: TGTGCCAGCAGCTTAACCGGGACGGAATCCGACGAGCAGTACTTC; CDR3aa: CASSLTGTESDEQYF
v_gene: TRBV4-3; j_gene: TRBJ2-5; len: 14; d_gene: -; abundance: few; CDR3nt: TGCGCCAGCAGCCAAGATTGGAGGGGACGGACCCAGTACTTC; CDR3aa: CASSQDWRGRTQYF
v_gene: TRBV4-3; j_gene: TRBJ2-5; len: 16; d_gene: -; abundance: few; CDR3nt: TGCGCCAGCAGCCAAAGTAGGACACGCGGATGGGAGACCCAGTACTTC; CDR3aa: CASSQSRTRGWETQYF
v_gene: TRBV5-1; j_gene: TRBJ2-7; len: 15; d_gene: -; abundance: -; CDR3nt: TGCGCCAGCAGCGGTACGGGAGCTAGCTCCTACGAGCAGTACTTC; CDR3aa: CASSGTGASSYEQYF
v_gene: TRBV6-5; j_gene: TRBJ1-1; len: 13; d_gene: -; abundance: few; CDR3nt: TGTGCCAGCAGAGTTACGTTAGGGAATGAAGCTTTCTTT; CDR3aa: CASRVTLGNEAFF
v_gene: TRBV5-1; j_gene: TRBJ1-1; len: 15; d_gene: -; abundance: -; CDR3nt: TGCGCCAGCAGCCAATGGGACGGAGCGAACACTGAAGCTTTCTTT; CDR3aa: CASSQWDGANTEAFF
v_gene: TRBV6-5; j_gene: TRBJ2-7; len: 15; d_gene: -; abundance: -; CDR3nt: TGTGCCAGCAGCCCGGGACTCCCTAGCTCCTACGAGCAGTACTTC; CDR3aa: CASSPGLPSSYEQYF
v_gene: TRBV3-1; j_gene: TRBJ2-7; len: 12; d_gene: TRBD2; abundance: few; CDR3nt: TGTGCCAGCAGCCGAGGACTAGAGGAGCAGTACTTC; CDR3aa: CASSRGLEEQYF
v_gene: TRBV27; j_gene: TRBJ1-2; len: 11; d_gene: -; abundance: once; CDR3nt: TGTGCCAGCACGTCCGGGGGCGGCTACACCTTC; CDR3aa: CASTSGGGYTF
v_gene: TRBV12-3/TRBV12-4; j_gene: TRBJ2-5; len: 15; d_gene: -; abundance: -; CDR3nt: TGTGCCAGCAGTTTAGCACGGGGGAACTACAATGAGCAGTACTTC; CDR3aa: CASSLARGNYNEQYF
v_gene: TRBV12-5; j_gene: TRBJ2-1; len: 17; d_gene: -; abundance: few; CDR3nt: TGTGCTAGTGGTTTGGTGAAGGCAGCGGGCGCGGACAATGAGCAGTTCTTC; CDR3aa: CASGLVKAAGADNEQFF